This T cell receptor beta chain originates from a study of blood T cells in healthy people across ages. Primers used in a second PCR of about 6 to 11 cycles were a sample-barcoded 5' primer and a J-beta primer mix. A template-switch adaptor with 12 random nucleotides tagged each cDNA molecule. TCRdb re-called the 5' RACE reads through MiXCR, storing one row per CDR3 protein. The sample contains around 800,000 distinct CDR3 sequences, about 59% of which appear only once. Findings and limits, study-wide: Strong correlation was found linking TCR beta diversity to naive T cell percentage. Both naive CD4+ cell counts and diversity were greater in long-lived donors than in aged donors.

On this clonotype: The antigen is not known.

Sequenced material: blood. This TCR was sampled from a man aged 30 to 39 in good health.

The CDR3 here is CAISVEGNSNQPQHF. CDR3 bases: TGTGCCATCAGTGTGGAAGGGAATAGCAATCAGCCCCAGCATTTT. This chain uses TRBV10-3 with TRBJ1-5; D remains unclear. Germline V CDR1 and CDR2: ENHRY, SYGVKD. V lost 4 bases and J lost 0, with 10 bases in between. The CDR3 loop spans 15 amino acids.